This TCR beta chain emerged from a study of T-cell memory formation after mild COVID-19. Study results and caveats: The study found contracting CD4+ clones mainly in CM and EM and contracting CD8+ clones in EMRA. Pre-infection memory already had some responding clones, implying cross-reactive memory joined.

There are a few counts of this clonotype. Its antigen is unknown. The authors produced TCR alpha and TCR beta cDNA libraries with sample barcodes and UMIs by 5'RACE using constant-segment primers. Using its own MiXCR run on the 5' RACE reads, TCRdb lists one record per CDR3 protein. There are about 340,000 distinct CDR3 sequences in the sample; 10% to 15% occur only once, and over 20% lies in the top ten. CDR1 is SGHTA and CDR2 is FQGNSA in the germline V gene. The CDR3 runs 13 residues. The V end lost 5 bases, the J end lost 5 bases, and 13 bases lay between the germline ends. The chain combines TRBV7-2 with TRBJ2-7; D remains ambiguous. The sequenced sample consisted of PBMCs or a T cell subset sorted from them (not recorded which). The receptor was isolated from a man between 18 and 35 years old who had mild COVID-19 (a few samples of this study predate the infection). Cell type and time point are not known. The CDR3 sequence: CASSPSPRHEQYF. Written as DNA, the CDR3 is TGTGCCAGCAGCCCGTCTCCGCGGCACGAGCAGTACTTC. The entire variable domain, with the rest obtained from reference TRBV7-2 and TRBJ2-7, is as follows: GAGVSQSPSNKVTEKGKDVELRCDPISGHTALYWYRQSLGQGLEFLIYFQGNSAPDKSGLPSDRFSAERTGGSVSTLTIQRTQQEDSAVYLCASSPSPRHEQYFGPGTRLTVT.